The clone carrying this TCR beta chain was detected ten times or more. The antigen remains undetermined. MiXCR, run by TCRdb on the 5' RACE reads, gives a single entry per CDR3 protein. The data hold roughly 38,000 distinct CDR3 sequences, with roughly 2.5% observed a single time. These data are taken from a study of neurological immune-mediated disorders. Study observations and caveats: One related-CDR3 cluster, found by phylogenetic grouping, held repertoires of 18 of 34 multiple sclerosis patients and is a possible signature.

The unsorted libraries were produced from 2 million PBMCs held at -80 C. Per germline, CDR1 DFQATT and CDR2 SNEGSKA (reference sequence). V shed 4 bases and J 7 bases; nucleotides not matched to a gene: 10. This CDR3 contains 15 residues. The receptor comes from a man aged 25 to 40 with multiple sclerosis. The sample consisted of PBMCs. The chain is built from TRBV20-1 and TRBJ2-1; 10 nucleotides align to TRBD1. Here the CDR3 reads CSANLRDRGGNEQFF. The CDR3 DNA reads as TGCAGTGCTAATCTCCGGGACAGGGGAGGGAATGAGCAGTTCTTC.